Listed here is a single TCR beta chain. Its specificity is not known. The entry originates in a study of Siglec-9 on CD8 T cells in melanoma. The CDR3 loop spans 13 amino acids. CDR1 is SEHNR, CDR2 FQNEAQ, per germline (reference sequence). V was cut by 7 bases and J by 3 bases, with 12 bases left in between. General study points: An effector memory CD8+ T-cell subset seemingly accumulating in melanoma was reportedly marked and regulated by Siglec-9.

Sequencing used immunoSEQ multiplex PCR; TCRdb keeps in-frame clones, though not all of them. The sample lists 25,000 to 30,000 clones; approximately 80% were seen once. The chain uses TRBV7-9 and TRBJ1-1; D unclear. This clonotype originated in a human donor in good health. The sample consisted of Siglec-9- CD8+ T cells sorted from blood. The CDR3 loop is CASNSVLHTEAFF. The CDR3, as DNA: TGTGCCAGCAATTCCGTTTTACACACTGAAGCTTTCTTT.